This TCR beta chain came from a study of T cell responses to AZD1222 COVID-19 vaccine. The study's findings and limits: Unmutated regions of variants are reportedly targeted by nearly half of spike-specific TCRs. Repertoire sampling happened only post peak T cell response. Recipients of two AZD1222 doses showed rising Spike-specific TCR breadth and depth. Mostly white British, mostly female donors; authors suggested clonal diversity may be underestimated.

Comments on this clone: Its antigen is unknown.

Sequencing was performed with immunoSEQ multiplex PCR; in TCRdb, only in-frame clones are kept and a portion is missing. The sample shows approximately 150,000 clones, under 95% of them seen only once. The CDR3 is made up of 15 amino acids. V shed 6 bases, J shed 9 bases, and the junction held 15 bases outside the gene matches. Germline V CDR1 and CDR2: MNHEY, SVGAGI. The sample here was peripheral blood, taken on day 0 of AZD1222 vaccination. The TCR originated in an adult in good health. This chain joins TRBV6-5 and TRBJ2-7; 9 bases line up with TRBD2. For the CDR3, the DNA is TGTGCCAGCAGACCCACGGCTAGCGGGGCCTCGGGGCAGTACTTC. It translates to CASRPTASGASGQYF.